This T cell receptor beta chain originates from a study of blood T cell repertoires in COVID-19. Whole-study context: COVID-19 samples collected from the United States, Italy and Spain covered acute and convalescent phases.

Assay used: immunoSEQ multiplex PCR; TCRdb lists only in-frame clones, some missing. The sample shows more than 200,000 clones, 75% to 90% of them seen only once. Germline V gene data show CDR1 as LGHDT and CDR2 as YNNKEL (reference sequence). Trimming cost V 2 bases and J 5 bases; bases outside gene matches: 5. This CDR3 has 15 amino acids. This chain connects TRBV3-1 (or the pseudogene TRBV3-2) to TRBJ2-2, with TRBD1 matching over 7 bases. The origin of this receptor is a man aged 35-49 years with acute or convalescent COVID-19. Sequencing used peripheral blood. The CDR3 DNA follows: TGTGCCAGCAGCCAACCAGGGGGTCGTACCGGGGAGCTGTTTTTT. Translating gives CASSQPGGRTGELFF.